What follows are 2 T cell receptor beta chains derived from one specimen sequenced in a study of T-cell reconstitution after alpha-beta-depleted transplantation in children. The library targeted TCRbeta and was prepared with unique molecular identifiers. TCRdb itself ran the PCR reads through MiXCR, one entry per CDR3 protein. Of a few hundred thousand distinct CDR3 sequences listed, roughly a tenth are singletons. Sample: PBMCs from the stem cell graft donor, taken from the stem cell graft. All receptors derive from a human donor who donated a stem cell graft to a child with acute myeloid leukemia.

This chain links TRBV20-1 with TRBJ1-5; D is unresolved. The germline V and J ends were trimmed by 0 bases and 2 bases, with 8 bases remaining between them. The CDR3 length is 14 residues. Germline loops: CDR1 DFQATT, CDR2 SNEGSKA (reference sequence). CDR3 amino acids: CSARERRGNQPQHF. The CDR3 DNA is TGCAGTGCTAGAGAGCGGCGGGGCAATCAGCCCCAGCATTTT.

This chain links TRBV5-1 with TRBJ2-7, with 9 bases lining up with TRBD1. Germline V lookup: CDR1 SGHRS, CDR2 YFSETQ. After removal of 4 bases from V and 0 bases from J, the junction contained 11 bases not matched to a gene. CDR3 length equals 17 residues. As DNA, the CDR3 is TGCGCCAGCAGCCTGGACAGGGGCGGGGTAAGCTCCTACGAGCAGTACTTC. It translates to CASSLDRGGVSSYEQYF.